The present T cell receptor beta chain was sequenced within a study of response to subunit inactivated influenza vaccine. This clonotype showed up just a few times. Its antigen is as yet unknown. TCRdb called the RT-PCR reads again in MiXCR, with one record for every CDR3 protein. The sample yields 800,000 or so distinct CDR3 sequences, 21% seen once. The CDR3 covers 16 residues. The V gene lost 4 bases and the J gene lost 4 bases, with 17 bases spanning the gap. Germline V lookup: CDR1 SGHRS, CDR2 YFSETQ. Notes on the study in general: It was the authors' suggestion that each seasonal influenza vaccination recruits few new T cells.

The chain employs TRBV5-1 and TRBJ2-2; tentatively, D is TRBD1 (6 bases). The sequenced sample was PBMCs from blood, obtained around 5 days after vaccination. The source is a middle-aged man who received an inactivated influenza vaccine. CDR3 residues: CASSPRAPRGTGELFF. CDR3 nucleotide sequence: TGCGCCAGCAGCCCTAGGGCCCCCAGGGGCACCGGGGAGCTGTTTTTT.